This entry features one TCR beta chain sequence. Treatment: oral pan-JAK inhibitor, 5-10 mg twice daily. The CDR3 totals 14 residues. The V gene's germline CDR1 is SGDLS and CDR2 YYNGEE. Trimming at V came to 0 bases and at J to 9 bases, leaving 8 bases not matched to a gene. The sequencing template was cDNA reverse transcribed from extracted RNA. Profiling relied on immunoSEQ multiplex PCR, and the TCRdb table lists in-frame clones only, not all of them. Of some 120,000 clones in the sample, over 55% are singletons; the top ten hold approximately 5.1%. The sample belongs to a study of CD8+ T cells in alopecia areata.

This TCR came from a human donor with alopecia areata. The source was CD4+ T cells sorted from blood, collected at week 4, from a patient treated with tofacitinib. The V and J genes are TRBV9 and TRBJ2-7; 8 nucleotides line up with TRBD1. CDR3 DNA sequence: TGTGCCAGCAGCGTAGAGGTCGACAGGGGCGGGCAGTACTTC. Translation: CASSVEVDRGGQYF.